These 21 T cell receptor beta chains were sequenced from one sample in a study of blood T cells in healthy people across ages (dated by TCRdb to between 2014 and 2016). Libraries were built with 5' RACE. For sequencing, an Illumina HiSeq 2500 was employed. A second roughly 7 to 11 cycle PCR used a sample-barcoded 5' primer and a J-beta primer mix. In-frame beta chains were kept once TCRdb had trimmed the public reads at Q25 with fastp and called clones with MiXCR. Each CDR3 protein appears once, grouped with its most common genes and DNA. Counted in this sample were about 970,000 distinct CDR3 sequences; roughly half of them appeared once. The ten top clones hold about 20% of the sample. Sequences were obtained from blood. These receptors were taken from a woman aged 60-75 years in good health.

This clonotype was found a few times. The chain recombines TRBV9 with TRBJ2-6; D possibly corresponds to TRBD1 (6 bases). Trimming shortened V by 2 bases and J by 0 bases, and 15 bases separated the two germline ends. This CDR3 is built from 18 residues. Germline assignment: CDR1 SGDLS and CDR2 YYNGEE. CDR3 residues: CASSVTGTHSSGANVLTF. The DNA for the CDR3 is TGTGCCAGCAGCGTGACCGGGACACATAGCTCTGGGGCCAACGTCCTGACTTTC. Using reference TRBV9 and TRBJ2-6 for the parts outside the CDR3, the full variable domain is DSGVTQTPKHLITATGQRVTLRCSPRSGDLSVYWYQQSLDQGLQFLIQYYNGEERAKGNILERFSAQQFPDLHSELNLSSLELGDSALYFCASSVTGTHSSGANVLTFGAGSRLTVL.

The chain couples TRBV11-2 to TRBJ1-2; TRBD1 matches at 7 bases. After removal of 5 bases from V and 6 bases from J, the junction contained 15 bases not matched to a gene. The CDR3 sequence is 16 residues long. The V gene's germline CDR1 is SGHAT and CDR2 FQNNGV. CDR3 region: CASSARGTEKANGYTF. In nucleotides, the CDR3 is TGTGCCAGCAGCGCCCGGGGGACAGAAAAAGCAAATGGCTACACCTTC.

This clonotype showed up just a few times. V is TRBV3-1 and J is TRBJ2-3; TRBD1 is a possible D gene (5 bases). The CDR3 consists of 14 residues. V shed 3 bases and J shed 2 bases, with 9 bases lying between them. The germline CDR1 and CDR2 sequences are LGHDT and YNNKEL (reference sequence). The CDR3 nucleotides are TGTGCCAGCAGCCAGACAGAGAACACAGATACGCAGTATTTT. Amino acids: CASSQTENTDTQYF.

The CDR3 protein is CASSVTNNSPLHF. The CDR3 DNA sequence: TGTGCCAGCAGCGTAACAAATAATTCACCCCTCCACTTT. V and J are TRBV9 and TRBJ1-6; the D is unclear. The CDR3 sequence is 13 residues long. Germline loops: CDR1 SGDLS, CDR2 YYNGEE. Trimming cost V 1 base and J 5 bases, with 4 bases left between them.

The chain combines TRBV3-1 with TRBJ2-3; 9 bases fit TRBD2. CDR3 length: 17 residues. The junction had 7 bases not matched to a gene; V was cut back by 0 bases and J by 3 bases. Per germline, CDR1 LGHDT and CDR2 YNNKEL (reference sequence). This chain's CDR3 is CASSQDLALAGTDTQYF. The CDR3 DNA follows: TGTGCCAGCAGCCAAGATTTGGCGCTAGCGGGAACAGATACGCAGTATTTT.

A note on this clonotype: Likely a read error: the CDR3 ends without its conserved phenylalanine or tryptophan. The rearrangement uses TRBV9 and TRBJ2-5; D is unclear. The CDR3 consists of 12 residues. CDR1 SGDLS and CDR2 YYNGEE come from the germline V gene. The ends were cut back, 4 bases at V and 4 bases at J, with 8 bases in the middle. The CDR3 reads CASSSTRETQYS. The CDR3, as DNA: TGTGCCAGCAGCTCCACACGAGAGACCCAGTACTCC.

The CDR3 sequence: CASSPLGGTQPSYEQYF. The CDR3 DNA reads as TGTGCCAGCAGCCCCCTAGGGGGGACACAGCCTTCCTACGAGCAGTACTTC. This rearrangement joins TRBV4-2 to TRBJ2-7, with D perhaps given as TRBD1 or TRBD2 (6 bases each). Germline-derived CDR1 and CDR2 are LGHNA and YNFKEQ. With 4 bases removed from V and 1 base from J, the gap between germline ends came to 20 bases. The CDR3 contains 17 residues.

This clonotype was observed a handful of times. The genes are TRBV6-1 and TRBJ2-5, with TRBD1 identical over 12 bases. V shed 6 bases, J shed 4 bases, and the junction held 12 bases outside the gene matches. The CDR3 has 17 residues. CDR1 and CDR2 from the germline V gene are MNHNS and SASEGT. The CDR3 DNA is TGTGCCAGCAGCCGACCGAGGGACAGGGGGCGTTTAGAGACCCAGTACTTC. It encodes CASSRPRDRGRLETQYF.

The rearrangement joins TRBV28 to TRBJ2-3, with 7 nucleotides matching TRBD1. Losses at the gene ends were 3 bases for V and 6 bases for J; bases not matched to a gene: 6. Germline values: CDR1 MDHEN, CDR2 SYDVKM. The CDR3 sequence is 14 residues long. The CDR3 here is CASSLAQGSDTQYF. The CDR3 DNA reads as TGTGCCAGCAGTTTGGCACAGGGGTCGGATACGCAGTATTTT.

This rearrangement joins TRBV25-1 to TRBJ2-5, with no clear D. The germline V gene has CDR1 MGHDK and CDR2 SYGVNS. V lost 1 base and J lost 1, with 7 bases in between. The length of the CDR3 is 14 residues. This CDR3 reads CASSELGSQETQYF. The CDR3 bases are TGTGCCAGCAGTGAATTGGGCAGCCAAGAGACCCAGTACTTC.

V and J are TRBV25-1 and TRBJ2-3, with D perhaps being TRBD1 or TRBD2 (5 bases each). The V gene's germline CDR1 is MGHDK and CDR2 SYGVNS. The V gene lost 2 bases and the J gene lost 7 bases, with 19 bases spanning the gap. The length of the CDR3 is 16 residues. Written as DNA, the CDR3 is TGTGCCAGCAGTGAAAACTGGCCGGGACCCGAGAATACGCAGTATTTT. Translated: CASSENWPGPENTQYF.

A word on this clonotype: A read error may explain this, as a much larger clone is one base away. The CDR3 sequence is CSVLTDTSNKKLFF. In DNA form, the CDR3 reads TGCAGCGTTTTGACGGACACGAGCAATAAAAAACTGTTTTTT. The chain recombines TRBV29-1 with TRBJ1-4; D possibly corresponds to TRBD1 (5 bases). CDR3 size: 14 residues. CDR1 is SQVTM and CDR2 is ANQGSEA in the germline V gene. The germline V and J ends were trimmed by 5 bases and 9 bases, with 19 bases remaining between them.

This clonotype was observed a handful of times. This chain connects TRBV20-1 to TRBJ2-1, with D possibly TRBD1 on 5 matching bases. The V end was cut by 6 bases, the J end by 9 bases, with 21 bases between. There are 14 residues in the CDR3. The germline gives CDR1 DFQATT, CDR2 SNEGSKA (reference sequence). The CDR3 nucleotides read TGCAGTGCCCTTAGTCCAGGGTCGGATAGTGAGCAGTTCTTC. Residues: CSALSPGSDSEQFF.

Written as DNA, the CDR3 is TGCGCCAGCAGCCCTGGGGGGGGTTGGACAGATACGCAGTATTTT. This gives the protein CASSPGGGWTDTQYF. The gene calls are TRBV5-1 and TRBJ2-3, with 7 bases aligning to TRBD2. Germline V gene data show CDR1 as SGHRS and CDR2 as YFSETQ. The CDR3 has 15 residues. The trim removed 4 bases at V and 3 bases at J, leaving 8 bases unmatched.

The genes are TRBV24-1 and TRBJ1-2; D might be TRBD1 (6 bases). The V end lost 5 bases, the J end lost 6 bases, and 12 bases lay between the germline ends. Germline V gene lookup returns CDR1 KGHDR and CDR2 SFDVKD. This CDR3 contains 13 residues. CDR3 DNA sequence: TGTGCCACCAGTGTCGGTAGGGGGGATGGCTACACCTTC. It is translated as CATSVGRGDGYTF.

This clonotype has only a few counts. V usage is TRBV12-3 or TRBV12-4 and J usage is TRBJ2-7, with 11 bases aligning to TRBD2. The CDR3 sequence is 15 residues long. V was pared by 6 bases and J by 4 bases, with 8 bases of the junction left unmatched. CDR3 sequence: CASRPPGLAAYEQYF. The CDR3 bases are TGTGCCAGCAGACCCCCGGGACTAGCGGCTTACGAGCAGTACTTC.

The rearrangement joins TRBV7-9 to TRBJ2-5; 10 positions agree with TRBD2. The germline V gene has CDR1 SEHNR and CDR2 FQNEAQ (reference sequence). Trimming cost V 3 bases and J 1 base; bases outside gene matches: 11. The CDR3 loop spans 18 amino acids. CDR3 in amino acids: CASSFRKAGGKLQETQYF. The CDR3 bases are TGTGCCAGCAGCTTCCGCAAAGCGGGAGGGAAGCTCCAAGAGACCCAGTACTTC.

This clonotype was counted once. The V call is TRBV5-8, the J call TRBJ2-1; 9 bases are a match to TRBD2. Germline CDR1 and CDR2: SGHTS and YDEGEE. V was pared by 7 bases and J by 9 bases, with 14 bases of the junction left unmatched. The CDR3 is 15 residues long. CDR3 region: CASDRSGSPRGEQFF. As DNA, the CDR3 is TGTGCCAGCGACCGTAGCGGGAGCCCTCGGGGTGAGCAGTTCTTC.

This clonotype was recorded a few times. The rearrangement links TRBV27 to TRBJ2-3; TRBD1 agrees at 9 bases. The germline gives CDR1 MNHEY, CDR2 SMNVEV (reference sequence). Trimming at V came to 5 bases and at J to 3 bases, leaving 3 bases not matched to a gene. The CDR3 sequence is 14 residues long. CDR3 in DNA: TGTGCCAGCAGTATGGACAGGGGTACAGATACGCAGTATTTT. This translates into CASSMDRGTDTQYF.

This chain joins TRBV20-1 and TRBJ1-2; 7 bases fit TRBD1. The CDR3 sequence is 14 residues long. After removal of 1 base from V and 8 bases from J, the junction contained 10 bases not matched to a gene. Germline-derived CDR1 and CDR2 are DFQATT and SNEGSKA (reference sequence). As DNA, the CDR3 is TGCAGTGCTAGAGCGGCAGGGGGGCCTAGGGGCTACACCTTC. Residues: CSARAAGGPRGYTF.

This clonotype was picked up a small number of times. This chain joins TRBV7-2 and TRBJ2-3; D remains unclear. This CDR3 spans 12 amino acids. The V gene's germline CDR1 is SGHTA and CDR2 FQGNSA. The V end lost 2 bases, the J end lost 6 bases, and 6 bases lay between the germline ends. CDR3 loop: CASSLMRDTQYF. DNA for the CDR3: TGTGCCAGCAGCTTAATGCGGGATACGCAGTATTTT.